This record concerns one TCR beta chain sequence. Its antigen remains unidentified. Assay used: immunoSEQ multiplex PCR; TCRdb lists only in-frame clones, some missing. This table has about 62,000 clones, around 90% appearing once. This CDR3 has 13 amino acids. The V and J ends lost 7 bases and 6 bases, in that order; junction bases with no gene match: 7. Germline CDR1 SNHLY, CDR2 FYNNEI. The data originate from a study of T cell repertoires in ileal Crohn's disease. Study outcomes and limitations: Compared with CD4 T cells, sorted CD8 cells carried more expanded clones.

Stated time point: neoterminal ileum biopsy at postoperative endoscopy, about 6 months after surgery. Sequenced sample: ileal tissue. The rearrangement links TRBV2 to TRBJ1-1; 8 bases map to TRBD1. The TCR sequence derives from an adult with Crohn's disease. CDR3 residues: CASKGQGSPEAFF. Here the CDR3 DNA reads TGTGCCAGCAAAGGACAGGGTTCTCCTGAAGCTTTCTTT.